This entry lists 13 T cell receptor beta chains sequenced from one sample in a study of memory CD4+ T cells and cytomegalovirus serostatus. TCRdb's table, derived via immunoSEQ multiplex PCR, lists solely in-frame clones and lacks some. This table holds 45,000 to 65,000 clones, 80% found once. Single viable CD3+CD4+CD8-CD45RO+ cells were sorted as the memory CD4+ T cells. Sequencing was done on a sample of memory CD4+ T cells from blood. These receptors came from an adult in good health and CMV-seropositive.

V is TRBV14 and J is TRBJ1-3; D gene uncertain. Trimming removed 0 bases from V and 0 bases from J, with 6 bases in between. The CDR3 extends over 15 amino acids. Germline CDR1 reads SGHDN; CDR2 reads FVKESK. The CDR3 coding sequence is TGTGCCAGCAGCCAAGAGCTGATCTCTGGAAACACCATATATTTT. This translates into CASSQELISGNTIYF.

The chain couples TRBV6-5 to TRBJ1-1; the D is unclear. Germline V gene sequence: CDR1 MNHEY, CDR2 SVGAGI. V gave up 1 base and J gave up 9 bases, with 12 bases separating them. This CDR3 region has 13 residues. In DNA, the CDR3 is TGTGCCAGCAGTTACTTTCGGGGAGGGAAAGCTTTCTTT. Translation: CASSYFRGGKAFF.

The genes are TRBV7-9 and TRBJ2-3, with unresolved D. Between the trimmed V and J ends, which lost 5 bases and 6 bases, there was a span of 12 bases. Per the germline V gene, CDR1 is SEHNR and CDR2 is FQNEAQ (reference sequence). CDR3 length equals 13 residues. CDR3 sequence reads: CASSQFQQDTQYF. Here the CDR3 DNA reads TGTGCCAGCAGCCAGTTTCAGCAGGATACGCAGTATTTT.

The chain couples TRBV2 to TRBJ1-5, with D possibly TRBD1 on 5 matching bases. The CDR3 totals 13 residues. The germline CDR1 and CDR2 sequences are SNHLY and FYNNEI. V was shortened by 7 bases and J by 4 bases, with 11 bases between the two germline ends. CDR3 in amino acids: CASKQDGNQPQHF. CDR3 DNA sequence: TGTGCCAGCAAACAGGACGGGAATCAGCCCCAGCATTTT.

The chain recombines TRBV30 with TRBJ1-1; D is uncertain. CDR1 is GTSNPN and CDR2 is SVGIG in the germline V gene (reference sequence). The CDR3 contains 11 residues. V lost 0 bases, J lost 8 bases, and 7 bases lay in between. CDR3 sequence (DNA): TGTGCCTGGAGTGTGAGGCAGGAAGCTTTCTTT. It encodes CAWSVRQEAFF.

V is TRBV15 and J is TRBJ2-5, with a possible D match to TRBD2 (5 bases). This CDR3 has 13 amino acids. The V and J ends lost 0 bases and 5 bases respectively, with 7 bases between them. Germline V gives CDR1 LNHNV, CDR2 YYDKDF (reference sequence). Here the CDR3 DNA reads TGTGCCACCAGCAGAGATTTAGCGGAGACCCAGTACTTC. This translates into CATSRDLAETQYF. The variable domain in full, completed from reference TRBV15 and TRBJ2-5, reads DAMVIQNPRYQVTQFGKPVTLSCSQTLNHNVMYWYQQKSSQAPKLLFHYYDKDFNNEADTPDNFQSRRPNTSFCFLDIRSPGLGDTAMYLCATSRDLAETQYFGPGTRLLVL.

A single count supports this clone. In nucleotides, the CDR3 is TGTGCCAGCAGTTTAGAAATCAGGGGACGCGAGCAGTACTTC. This sequence encodes CASSLEIRGREQYF. The chain combines TRBV28 with TRBJ2-7; tentatively, D is TRBD1 (6 bases). This CDR3 comprises 14 residues. CDR1 and CDR2 from the germline V gene are MDHEN and SYDVKM. The V and J ends lost 2 bases and 6 bases respectively, with 14 bases between them.

The chain has TRBV7-2 and TRBJ2-7; tentatively, D is TRBD1 (5 bases). V lost 4 bases and J 6 bases, leaving 16 bases between the germline ends. CDR3 length: 14 amino acids. Germline CDR1 SGHTA, CDR2 FQGNSA. The CDR3 DNA reads as TGTGCCAGCAGCTCTAGGGGCGGACCCACCGAGCAGTACTTC. Translation gives CASSSRGGPTEQYF.

The chain employs TRBV6-6 and TRBJ1-5; 9 nucleotides align to TRBD1. Looked up from germline, CDR1 is MNHNY and CDR2 is SVGAGI (reference sequence). With 4 bases clipped from V and 3 bases from J, the junction kept 7 bases outside the gene matches. There are 16 residues in the CDR3. The CDR3 region is CASSLQGASLNQPQHF. The CDR3 nucleotides are TGTGCCAGCAGTTTACAGGGGGCCTCACTCAATCAGCCCCAGCATTTT.

This clone was recorded a few times. V is TRBV5-8 and J is TRBJ2-3, with TRBD2 as a possible D gene (6 bases). CDR3 length: 14 residues. The germline gives CDR1 SGHTS, CDR2 YDEGEE. The germline V and J ends were trimmed by 5 bases and 6 bases, with 16 bases remaining between them. The CDR3 protein is CASSLLAGEDTQYF. CDR3 in DNA: TGTGCCAGCAGTCTACTAGCCGGGGAGGATACGCAGTATTTT. Variable domain in full (rest from reference TRBV5-8 and TRBJ2-3): EAGVTQSPTHLIKTRGQQATLRCSPISGHTSVYWYQQALGLGLQFLLWYDEGEERNRGNFPPRFSGRQFPNYSSELNVNALELEDSALYLCASSLLAGEDTQYFGPGTRLTVL.

The chain uses TRBV6-5 and TRBJ1-1; the match to TRBD1 covers 9 bases. The germline V gene encodes CDR1 MNHEY and CDR2 SVGAGI. The CDR3 runs 15 residues. Losses at the gene ends were 5 bases for V and 10 bases for J; bases not matched to a gene: 14. In DNA form, the CDR3 reads TGTGCCAGCAGTCCTCCGGGACAGGGCCCGGGGGGAGCTTTCTTT. Protein sequence: CASSPPGQGPGGAFF.

The rearrangement uses TRBV5-3 and TRBJ2-3; D assignment may be TRBD1 or TRBD2 (6 bases each). TRBV5-3 is labeled an ORF, and its function is uncertain. Trimming took 5 bases from V and 1 from J, leaving 20 bases between them. The CDR3 sequence is 17 residues long. CDR3 coding DNA: TGTGCCAGAAGACCTGTTAGGGGGGCCCCGGGCACAGATACGCAGTATTTT. Its translation is CARRPVRGAPGTDTQYF.

The V call is TRBV2, the J call TRBJ2-3, with TRBD1 as a possible D gene (6 bases). The CDR3 is 16 amino acids. CDR1 and CDR2 (germline): SNHLY, FYNNEI. Trimming shortened V by 3 bases and J by 1 base, and 14 bases separated the two germline ends. The CDR3 protein is CASSEDSNRRTDTQYF. The CDR3 nucleotides are TGTGCCAGCAGTGAGGACAGCAATAGACGCACAGATACGCAGTATTTT.